Presented here are 17 T cell receptor beta chains from one specimen sequenced in a study of STAT5B mutations in CD4+ large granular lymphocyte leukemia. Some clones are missing from TCRdb's copy, which holds only in-frame ones; the method was immunoSEQ multiplex PCR. The sample includes 35,000 to 40,000 clones, approximately 72% of them seen just once. The sequencing input was CD4+ T cells from blood buffy coats. The receptors were sampled from a human donor in good health.

The J gene is TRBJ2-1, the V gene TRBV7-2; TRBD2 agrees at 9 bases. Germline CDR1 SGHTA, CDR2 FQGNSA. Trimming took 1 base from V and 2 from J; bases not matched to a gene: 3. The CDR3 spans 16 residues. This CDR3 is CASSLGASGTYNEQFF. CDR3 in DNA: TGTGCCAGCAGCTTAGGTGCTAGCGGGACCTACAATGAGCAGTTCTTC.

CDR3 residues: CASSPWVGAAGSSYEQYF. The CDR3 nucleotides read TGTGCCAGCTCACCATGGGTAGGGGCAGCGGGGAGCTCCTACGAGCAGTACTTC. The V and J genes are TRBV18 and TRBJ2-7, with 7 bases fitting TRBD2. The CDR3 has 18 residues. With 2 bases clipped from V and 0 bases from J, the junction kept 13 bases outside the gene matches. Germline-derived CDR1 and CDR2 are KGHSH and LQKENI. The entire variable domain, with the rest obtained from reference TRBV18 and TRBJ2-7, is as follows: NAGVMQNPRHLVRRRGQEARLRCSPMKGHSHVYWYRQLPEEGLKFMVYLQKENIIDESGMPKERFSAEFPKEGPSILRIQQVVRGDSAAYFCASSPWVGAAGSSYEQYFGPGTRLTVT.

The chain has TRBV5-1 and TRBJ2-5, with 7 bases fitting TRBD1. The V gene's germline CDR1 is SGHRS and CDR2 YFSETQ. This CDR3 comprises 17 residues. V trimming: 0 bases; J trimming: 2 bases; junction bases outside the gene matches: 10. The CDR3 region is CASSLGGHRGQQETQYF. The CDR3 coding sequence is TGCGCCAGCAGCTTGGGTGGTCACAGGGGACAACAAGAGACCCAGTACTTC. Full variable domain (outside the CDR3, taken from reference TRBV5-1 and TRBJ2-5): KAGVTQTPRYLIKTRGQQVTLSCSPISGHRSVSWYQQTPGQGLQFLFEYFSETQRNKGNFPGRFSGRQFSNSRSEMNVSTLELGDSALYLCASSLGGHRGQQETQYFGPGTRLLVL.

The gene calls are TRBV7-9 and TRBJ2-3; 10 bases align to TRBD1. The V gene's germline CDR1 is SEHNR and CDR2 FQNEAQ (reference sequence). Trimming at V came to 4 bases and at J to 3 bases, leaving 7 bases not matched to a gene. This CDR3 has 16 residues. The CDR3 DNA is TGTGCCAGCAGCTCCCGGGACAGGGGATCGACAGATACGCAGTATTTT. Its translation is CASSSRDRGSTDTQYF.

The chain joins TRBV12-5 to TRBJ2-5; D is undetermined. The germline V gene has CDR1 LGHNT and CDR2 FRNRAP. The CDR3 covers 18 residues. Trimming left V 2 bases short and J 4 bases short, with 23 bases between. The CDR3, as DNA: TGTGCTAGTGGTTTGCATGTTTATAGGGCACTTTCCCCAGAGACCCAGTACTTC. The encoded protein is CASGLHVYRALSPETQYF.

The gene calls are TRBV6-4 and TRBJ1-2; tentative D call: TRBD1 (6 bases). This CDR3 is 14 amino acids long. CDR1 and CDR2 from the germline V gene are MRHNA and SNTAGT. The ends were cut back, 6 bases at V and 4 bases at J, with 15 bases in the middle. CDR3: CASRAGVGGYGYTF. DNA for the CDR3: TGTGCCAGCAGGGCAGGGGTAGGAGGCTATGGCTACACCTTC.

The CDR3 protein is CASSLRQGIDGYTF. CDR3 sequence (DNA): TGTGCCAGCAGTTTACGGCAGGGAATCGATGGCTACACCTTC. V and J are TRBV27 and TRBJ1-2; D possibly corresponds to TRBD1 (5 bases). V lost 2 bases to trimming and J lost 6 bases, with 13 bases between them. The CDR3 consists of 14 residues. Germline lookup yields CDR1 MNHEY and CDR2 SMNVEV (reference sequence).

There are a few counts of this clone. V is TRBV2 and J is TRBJ1-2, with 9 bases fitting TRBD1. There are 13 residues in the CDR3. Germline V gene sequence: CDR1 SNHLY, CDR2 FYNNEI. V dropped 6 bases and J dropped 6; count of bases not matched to a gene: 5. CDR3 in amino acids: CASRAQGANGYTF. As DNA, the CDR3 is TGTGCCAGCAGGGCACAGGGGGCGAATGGCTACACCTTC.

The rearrangement joins TRBV10-3 to TRBJ1-6, with 8 bases identical to TRBD1. J was trimmed by 8 bases and V by 6 bases; bases with no gene match: 6. The CDR3 loop spans 14 amino acids. CDR1 is ENHRY and CDR2 is SYGVKD in the germline V gene. As DNA, the CDR3 is TGTGCCATCAGAGCGACAGGGGTGGATTCACCCCTCCACTTT. It specifies CAIRATGVDSPLHF.

The chain is built from TRBV7-2 and TRBJ1-1; the D is unclear. The V gene lost 5 bases and the J gene lost 1 base, with 8 bases spanning the gap. The CDR3 spans 13 residues. CDR1 and CDR2 (germline): SGHTA, FQGNSA. The CDR3 DNA follows: TGTGCCAGCAGCATCGACGGGAACACTGAAGCTTTCTTT. Amino acids: CASSIDGNTEAFF. The full variable domain, its missing parts supplied by reference TRBV7-2 and TRBJ1-1, is GAGVSQSPSNKVTEKGKDVELRCDPISGHTALYWYRQSLGQGLEFLIYFQGNSAPDKSGLPSDRFSAERTGGSVSTLTIQRTQQEDSAVYLCASSIDGNTEAFFGQGTRLTVV.

V and J are TRBV13 and TRBJ2-1; D may correspond to TRBD1 or TRBD2 (5 bases each). Germline CDR1 and CDR2: PRHDT and FYEKMQ (reference sequence). The V and J ends lost 5 bases and 7 bases respectively, with 9 bases between them. This CDR3 region has 12 residues. The CDR3 protein is CASSRGGNEQFF. DNA of the CDR3: TGTGCCAGCAGCAGGGGCGGGAATGAGCAGTTCTTC.

The J gene is TRBJ2-7, the V gene TRBV11-2; 7 positions match TRBD2. CDR1 SGHAT and CDR2 FQNNGV come from the germline V gene. This CDR3 contains 14 residues. The V gene end was trimmed by 3 bases and the J gene end by 3 bases; junction bases not matched to a gene: 5. CDR3 residues: CASSFALAVYEQYF. The CDR3 region has the DNA TGTGCCAGCAGCTTCGCTCTAGCGGTCTACGAGCAGTACTTC.

The gene calls are TRBV7-2 and TRBJ1-4; TRBD1 agrees at 11 bases. Looked up from germline, CDR1 is SGHTA and CDR2 is FQGNSA. V dropped 1 base and J dropped 7; count of bases not matched to a gene: 5. This CDR3 comprises 16 residues. The CDR3 protein is CASSLGTGTGGEKLFF. For the CDR3, the DNA is TGTGCCAGCAGCTTAGGAACCGGGACAGGGGGTGAAAAACTGTTTTTT.

The chain has TRBV6-6 and TRBJ1-2; no firm D call. Germline V gene lookup returns CDR1 MNHNY and CDR2 SVGAGI (reference sequence). This CDR3 comprises 15 residues. V was clipped by 4 bases and J by 8 bases, with 20 bases between them. CDR3 nucleotide sequence: TGTGCCAGCAGTTGTTCAGGTAGGGAAAAATGGGGCTACACCTTC. Encoded protein: CASSCSGREKWGYTF.

The J gene is TRBJ2-1, the V gene TRBV5-1; 9 nucleotides match TRBD1. The CDR3 covers 15 residues. Germline lookup yields CDR1 SGHRS and CDR2 YFSETQ. The V and J ends lost 4 bases and 4 bases, in that order; junction bases with no gene match: 6. CDR3 bases: TGCGCCAGCAGCCTGGACAGGGGATCATACAATGAGCAGTTCTTC. Its translation: CASSLDRGSYNEQFF.

This clone appeared a single time. V usage is TRBV27 and J usage is TRBJ2-7; 8 bases match TRBD2. Germline values: CDR1 MNHEY, CDR2 SMNVEV (reference sequence). CDR3 length equals 14 residues. V dropped 7 bases and J dropped 2; count of bases not matched to a gene: 7. CDR3: CASTKTSETYEQYF. The CDR3 DNA follows: TGTGCCAGCACAAAGACTAGCGAGACCTACGAGCAGTACTTC.

This chain links TRBV9 with TRBJ2-1; perhaps D is TRBD1 or TRBD2 (6 bases each). The CDR3 contains 14 residues. Trimming cost V 3 bases and J 7 bases, with 14 bases left between them. Germline assignment: CDR1 SGDLS and CDR2 YYNGEE. The CDR3 loop is CASSATGARNEQFF. Written as DNA, the CDR3 is TGTGCCAGCAGCGCCACGGGGGCGCGTAATGAGCAGTTCTTC.